A selection of T cell receptor beta chains follows, all from one sample in a study of cytomegalovirus exposure and HLA in healthy donors. Sequencing was performed with immunoSEQ multiplex PCR; in TCRdb, only in-frame clones are kept and a portion is missing. The table shows 210,000 or so clones, with over 70% occurring only once. Input material: PBMCs. These TCRs come from a woman in her sixties or seventies in good health and CMV-seropositive. Each CDR3 is given without its conserved first and last residue.

CDR3aa: ASSYPTGLRGTQY
v_gene: TRBV28

CDR3aa: ATSTSTGGLQPQH
v_gene: TRBV15

CDR3aa: ASGGGQGYQPQH
v_gene: TRBV6-1

CDR3aa: ASSPNSGAVIPNYGYT
v_gene: TRBV18

CDR3aa: ASSPKEGSLNEQF
v_gene: TRBV18

CDR3aa: ASSYQSNQPQH
v_gene: TRBV6-5

CDR3aa: ASSLFSSETQY
v_gene: TRBV5-1

CDR3aa: ASSLPGLAKNIQY
v_gene: TRBV5-4

CDR3aa: ASSPTSGRATTGELF
v_gene: TRBV27

CDR3aa: AISESAGGPKNIQY
v_gene: TRBV10-3

CDR3aa: ATSRDATTVSYEQY
v_gene: TRBV15

CDR3aa: ASSLLAGAGEQY
v_gene: TRBV7-6

CDR3aa: ASSLGLAGYNEQF
v_gene: TRBV5-1

CDR3aa: ASSSQGDEQF
v_gene: TRBV6-5

CDR3aa: ASSSGLAGTYEQY
v_gene: TRBV5-4

CDR3aa: ASSEPGQGFNEQF
v_gene: TRBV10-2

CDR3aa: ASSYGGQGETQY
v_gene: TRBV5-1

CDR3aa: ASSQRGGAINEQF
v_gene: TRBV4-2

CDR3aa: ASSQTTGYGTEAF
v_gene: TRBV18

CDR3aa: ASSVALTGITDTQY
v_gene: TRBV9